These 2 T cell receptor beta chains were all obtained from the same sample, sequenced in a study of cytomegalovirus exposure and HLA in healthy donors. The study ran its PCR with 60 Vbeta and 13 Jbeta primers. TCRdb keeps only in-frame clones here, not all; method: immunoSEQ multiplex PCR. The repertoire includes fewer than 250,000 clones, approximately 80% of them detected once, and about 9.4% sits in the top ten. What was sequenced was PBMCs. These TCRs come from a woman between 50 and 59 years old in good health and CMV-seropositive.

The chain joins TRBV11-2 to TRBJ2-3, with TRBD1 matching 9 bases. V shed 3 bases, J shed 2 bases, and the junction held 3 bases outside the gene matches. The CDR3 totals 15 residues. Per the germline V gene, CDR1 is SGHAT and CDR2 is FQNNGV. Here the CDR3 DNA reads TGTGCCAGCAGCTTTGGACAGGGGACCACAGATACGCAGTATTTT. Residues: CASSFGQGTTDTQYF. Full variable domain (outside the CDR3, taken from reference TRBV11-2 and TRBJ2-3): EAGVAQSPRYKIIEKRQSVAFWCNPISGHATLYWYQQILGQGPKLLIQFQNNGVVDDSQLPKDRFSAERLKGVDSTLKIQPAKLEDSAVYLCASSFGQGTTDTQYFGPGTRLTVL.

J is TRBJ1-2 and V is TRBV7-3, with 11 positions matching TRBD1. Germline V gene sequence: CDR1 SGHTA, CDR2 FQGTGA. The V gene end was trimmed by 1 base and the J gene end by 0 bases; junction bases not matched to a gene: 10. CDR3 length: 19 amino acids. The CDR3 sequence is CASSLKGLGQGVTNYGYTF. DNA for the CDR3: TGTGCCAGCAGCTTAAAGGGGTTGGGACAGGGGGTTACTAACTATGGCTACACCTTC.